Presented here are 25 T cell receptor beta chains from one specimen sequenced in a study of Tregs in tolerant kidney transplant recipients. The nonmyeloablative bone marrow transplants came from related graft donors, with transient mixed chimerism. Generated by immunoSEQ multiplex PCR, the TCRdb table keeps only in-frame clones and is missing some. The table gives around 32,000 clones; the top ten clones make up roughly 2% of it. This material consisted of CD4+ T cells from blood (PBMCs), taken 24 months after the transplant. The receptors here all came from a human patient who received a combined kidney and bone marrow transplant. Some of the T cells might come from the graft donor.

Regarding this clone: The read ends 3 residues before the CDR3 terminus; that terminus is restored from the germline J gene. V usage is TRBV5-1 and J usage is TRBJ2-5; D is possibly TRBD2 (5 bases). This CDR3 has 14 amino acids. V gave up 4 bases and J gave up 2 bases, with 12 bases separating them. CDR1 SGHRS and CDR2 YFSETQ come from the germline V gene. The DNA read from the CDR3 is TGCGCCAGCAGCGCCGCAGGCGGGCAAGAGACC. Its protein product is CASSAAGGQET. The full CDR3 reads CASSAAGGQETQYF.

A remark on this clone: The CDR3 extends 3 residues past the end of the read, so its final part is completed from the germline J gene. The rearrangement joins TRBV2 to TRBJ2-2; 9 bases line up with TRBD2. Germline assignment: CDR1 SNHLY and CDR2 FYNNEI. The length of the CDR3 is 15 residues. V lost 6 bases to trimming and J lost 4 bases; unmatched junction nucleotides: 6. The sequenced part of the CDR3 DNA is TGTGCCAGCAGGGCTAGCGGGAAGAGCACCGGGGAG. Protein product: CASRASGKSTGE. The full CDR3 sequence reads CASRASGKSTGELFF. The entire variable domain, with the rest obtained from reference TRBV2 and TRBJ2-2, is as follows: EPEVTQTPSHQVTQMGQEVILRCVPISNHLYFYWYRQILGQKVEFLVSFYNNEISEKSEIFDDQFSVERPDGSNFTLKIRSTKLEDSAMYFCASRASGKSTGELFFGEGSRLTVL.

Turning to this clone: Sequencing ends 3 residues short of the CDR3 end; the germline J gene provides the rest. The gene calls are TRBV30 and TRBJ1-5; D is unresolved. Per germline, CDR1 GTSNPN and CDR2 SVGIG (reference sequence). The V end lost 3 bases, the J end lost 0 bases, and 6 bases lay between the germline ends. The CDR3 is made up of 13 amino acids. CDR3 loop: CAWSSDSNQPQHF. The part of the CDR3 DNA that was read is TGTGCCTGGAGCTCAGATAGCAATCAGCCC.

About this clone: The read stops 3 residues short of the end of the CDR3; the missing end is completed from the germline J gene. This chain links TRBV2 with TRBJ2-7; 7 bases line up with TRBD2. The CDR3 runs 12 residues. Germline CDR1 and CDR2: SNHLY and FYNNEI. CDR3: CVGGSTVYEQYF. The sequenced CDR3 bases are TGTGTTGGCGGGAGCACCGTATACGAG.

In the case of this clone: Read sequence stops 3 residues before the CDR3 end, and the germline J gene provides the missing end. The chain carries TRBV5-1 and TRBJ2-1, with D tentatively TRBD1 (6 bases). V lost 2 bases and J lost 9, with 24 bases in between. The length of the CDR3 is 17 residues. In germline, CDR1 is SGHRS, CDR2 YFSETQ. Partial CDR3 DNA: TGCGCCAGCAGCTTCCTCGGCAGGGGAAAGTCACATTTTGAG. It yields the protein CASSFLGRGKSHFE. In full, the CDR3 is CASSFLGRGKSHFEQFF.

About this clone: The missing CDR3 end, 3 residues past where the read stops, is filled in from the germline J gene. The chain couples TRBV5-1 to TRBJ2-7; 11 bases agree with TRBD1. This CDR3 contains 14 residues. V was pared by 4 bases and J by 3 bases, with 3 bases of the junction left unmatched. CDR1 and CDR2 from the germline V gene are SGHRS and YFSETQ. The covered CDR3 bases are TGCGCCAGCAGCCGGGACAGGGGGAACTACGAG. It encodes CASSRDRGNYE. The CDR3 in full is CASSRDRGNYEQYF.

Regarding this clone: The missing CDR3 end, 3 residues past where the read stops, is filled in from the germline J gene. The V call is TRBV7-8, the J call TRBJ2-1; tentatively, D is TRBD2 (6 bases). This CDR3 is built from 14 residues. Trimming shortened V by 5 bases and J by 8 bases, and 16 bases separated the two germline ends. Germline V gives CDR1 SGHVS, CDR2 FQNEAQ. The CDR3 is CASSLRDSVHEQFF. The covered CDR3 bases are TGTGCCAGCAGCCTTCGGGACTCCGTTCATGAG.

Turning to this clone: The read terminates 3 residues ahead of where the CDR3 ends, so the germline J gene completes it. The V call is TRBV20-1, the J call TRBJ1-1, with D maybe TRBD1 (6 bases). The V end was cut by 4 bases, the J end by 5 bases, with 17 bases between. CDR3 size: 14 residues. Germline V gene data show CDR1 as DFQATT and CDR2 as SNEGSKA (reference sequence). The covered CDR3 bases are TGCAGTGCTACCCGACAGGCTGGGAGGACTGAA. Translating it yields CSATRQAGRTE. Given in full, the CDR3 is CSATRQAGRTEAFF.

About this clone itself: Sequencing ends 3 residues short of the CDR3 end; the germline J gene provides the rest. The J gene is TRBJ2-3, the V gene TRBV4-2; 7 bases are a match to TRBD2. Germline V lookup: CDR1 LGHNA, CDR2 YNFKEQ. The length of the CDR3 is 17 residues. V was clipped by 0 bases and J by 2 bases; unmatched bases: 8. CDR3 protein: CASSQDMGGGDTDTQYF. The covered CDR3 bases are TGTGCCAGCAGCCAAGATATGGGCGGGGGAGACACAGATACG.

A word on this clone: The read terminates 3 residues before the CDR3 end, so the remaining end is supplied by the germline J gene. The chain links TRBV7-2 to TRBJ1-2, with 7 bases that match TRBD1. The CDR3 consists of 13 residues. Germline CDR1 and CDR2: SGHTA and FQGNSA. V lost 5 bases, J lost 7 bases, and 7 bases stayed unmatched. Partial CDR3 DNA: TGTGCCAGCAGCGTACAGGGGACGGTTGGC. Amino acid sequence: CASSVQGTVG. The whole CDR3 sequence reads CASSVQGTVGYTF.

Worth noting for this clone: The read finishes 3 residues shy of the CDR3 end, and the germline J gene is used to complete it. The V gene is TRBV11-3, the J gene TRBJ2-7, with a possible D match to TRBD2 (6 bases). CDR3 length: 13 amino acids. Germline CDR1 and CDR2: SGHNT and YENEEA. Trimming removed 7 bases from V and 5 bases from J, with 15 bases in between. CDR3 loop: CASILLRGHEQYF. The part of the CDR3 DNA that was read is TGTGCCAGCATCCTCCTGCGGGGCCACGAG.

As regards this clone: The CDR3 extends 3 residues past the end of the read, so its final part is completed from the germline J gene. The genes are TRBV5-6 and TRBJ2-5; 11 bases align to TRBD2. With 3 bases clipped from V and 4 bases from J, the junction kept 2 bases outside the gene matches. CDR3 length: 14 amino acids. Germline V gives CDR1 SGHDT, CDR2 YYEEEE. The DNA read from the CDR3 is TGTGCCAGCAGCTCCGGACTAGCGGGAGAGACC. Encoded protein: CASSSGLAGET. The full-length CDR3 reads as CASSSGLAGETQYF.

A note on this clone: The CDR3 end falls 3 residues outside the read, so it is completed with the germline J gene. The V gene is TRBV5-6, the J gene TRBJ2-7; 15 bases are a match to TRBD2. The CDR3 totals 15 residues. V shed 5 bases and J 6 bases; nucleotides not matched to a gene: 6. Per germline, CDR1 SGHDT and CDR2 YYEEEE. The CDR3 bases that were read are TGTGCCAGCAGAGCCGGGACTAGCGGGAGGCCCGAG. Protein product: CASRAGTSGRPE. The entire CDR3 protein reads CASRAGTSGRPEQYF.

Note on this clone: The read terminates 3 residues ahead of where the CDR3 ends, so the germline J gene completes it. This chain links TRBV20-1 with TRBJ2-3; D assignment may be TRBD1 or TRBD2 (5 bases each). V lost 1 base to trimming and J lost 1 base, with 6 bases between them. This CDR3 is built from 13 residues. Per germline, CDR1 DFQATT and CDR2 SNEGSKA (reference sequence). The sequenced CDR3 bases are TGCAGTGCTAGAGGAGGGGGCACAGATACG. Translated, it gives CSARGGGTDT. The entire CDR3 reads CSARGGGTDTQYF.

Points on this clone: With the read ending 3 residues before the CDR3 end, the germline J gene is used to fill in that end. The chain employs TRBV19 and TRBJ2-7, with 8 bases lining up with TRBD2. The CDR3 spans 15 residues. V dropped 5 bases and J dropped 0; count of bases not matched to a gene: 6. Per the germline V gene, CDR1 is LNHDA and CDR2 is SQIVND (reference sequence). The CDR3 DNA, read in part, is TGTGCCAGTAGTGTGCTAGCGGGCAGCTCCTACGAG. Encoded protein: CASSVLAGSSYE. The full-length CDR3 reads as CASSVLAGSSYEQYF.

Of note for this clone: The missing CDR3 end, 3 residues past where the read stops, is filled in from the germline J gene. V usage is TRBV20-1 and J usage is TRBJ2-7; 7 nucleotides match TRBD2. The CDR3 loop spans 16 amino acids. CDR1 and CDR2 (germline): DFQATT, SNEGSKA (reference sequence). V lost 4 bases, J lost 6 bases, and 18 bases stayed unmatched. CDR3 sequence: CSATAPGGAGVIEQYF. CDR3 bases read: TGCAGTGCTACAGCACCTGGCGGGGCGGGGGTAATCGAG.

Worth noting for this clone: Sequencing ends 3 residues short of the CDR3 end; the germline J gene provides the rest. The chain carries TRBV7-2 and TRBJ2-7, with 9 bases identical to TRBD1. CDR1 is SGHTA, CDR2 FQGNSA, per germline. This CDR3 contains 14 residues. Trimming removed 2 bases from V and 5 bases from J; junction bases left unmatched: 4. The CDR3 protein is CASSLQGQGNEQYF. Partial CDR3 DNA: TGTGCCAGCAGCTTACAGGGACAGGGTAACGAG.

In regard to this clone: The CDR3 end lies 3 residues beyond the end of the read and is filled in from the germline J gene. The chain is built from TRBV30 and TRBJ2-4; TRBD2 matches at 10 bases. With V trimmed by 2 bases and J by 6 bases, 1 base remained unmatched. The CDR3 has 13 amino acids. CDR1 and CDR2 (germline): GTSNPN, SVGIG (reference sequence). The CDR3 reads CAWSSSGRNIQYF. The CDR3 bases that were read are TGTGCCTGGAGTTCTAGCGGGAGAAACATT.

About this clone itself: The DNA ends 3 residues before the CDR3 does, and the rest of the CDR3 is filled in from the germline J gene. The chain joins TRBV30 to TRBJ1-1; D is possibly TRBD1 (6 bases). V lost 3 bases and J 4 bases, leaving 21 bases between the germline ends. The CDR3 is made up of 16 amino acids. CDR1 GTSNPN and CDR2 SVGIG come from the germline V gene (reference sequence). The DNA read from the CDR3 is TGTGCCTGGAGCCGACTACGAACAGGGAGGGGCACTGAA. It translates to CAWSRLRTGRGTE. The entire CDR3 protein is CAWSRLRTGRGTEAFF.

A note on this clone: The read terminates 3 residues before the CDR3 end, so the remaining end is supplied by the germline J gene. The chain joins TRBV7-3 to TRBJ2-2, with D possibly matching TRBD2 (5 bases). Trimming stripped 6 bases from V and 3 bases from J, with 14 bases between. The CDR3 loop spans 15 amino acids. The V gene's germline CDR1 is SGHTA and CDR2 FQGTGA. CDR3: CASSRTLADTGELFF. The sequenced CDR3 bases are TGTGCCAGCAGTAGGACGCTAGCTGACACCGGGGAG. Supplemented by reference TRBV7-3 and TRBJ2-2, the full variable domain reads GAGVSQTPSNKVTEKGKYVELRCDPISGHTALYWYRQSLGQGPEFLIYFQGTGAADDSGLPNDRFFAVRPEGSVSTLKIQRTERGDSAVYLCASSRTLADTGELFFGEGSRLTVL.

Details on this clone: From the germline J gene comes the end of the CDR3, since the read stops 3 residues before it. The chain joins TRBV4-2 to TRBJ2-1; 11 positions match TRBD2. Germline assignment: CDR1 LGHNA and CDR2 YNFKEQ. This CDR3 spans 18 amino acids. J lost 6 bases, V lost 3 bases, and 13 bases had no gene match. The CDR3 protein is CASSQLRSTSGTSNEQFF. Incomplete CDR3 DNA: TGTGCCAGCAGCCAGCTGCGATCGACTAGCGGGACTAGCAATGAG.

As for this clone: The read stops 3 residues short of the end of the CDR3; the missing end is completed from the germline J gene. This sequence joins TRBV7-9 and TRBJ2-3, with 8 bases matching TRBD2. Germline values: CDR1 SEHNR, CDR2 FQNEAQ (reference sequence). The CDR3 spans 15 residues. Losses at the gene ends were 2 bases for V and 5 bases for J; bases not matched to a gene: 6. CDR3 loop: CASSLTAGARDTQYF. The part of the CDR3 DNA that was read is TGTGCCAGCAGCTTAACAGCGGGAGCGAGAGATACG.

As concerns this clone: The read stops 3 residues short of the end of the CDR3; the missing end is completed from the germline J gene. The genes are TRBV18 and TRBJ2-5; 9 bases map to TRBD1. The V and J ends lost 4 bases and 2 bases, in that order; junction bases with no gene match: 5. This CDR3 spans 15 amino acids. Germline lookup yields CDR1 KGHSH and CDR2 LQKENI. The DNA read from the CDR3 is TGTGCCAGCTCACAACCGGGACAGGGTCAAGAGACC. It yields the protein CASSQPGQGQET. The entire CDR3 reads CASSQPGQGQETQYF.

A word on this clone: The CDR3 end lies 3 residues beyond the end of the read and is filled in from the germline J gene. This sequence joins TRBV20-1 and TRBJ1-6, with 7 bases identical to TRBD1. CDR1 and CDR2 (germline): DFQATT, SNEGSKA (reference sequence). V dropped 5 bases and J dropped 7; count of bases not matched to a gene: 8. The CDR3 consists of 14 residues. The sequenced part of the CDR3 DNA is TGCAGTGCTTCAGGGGGAGGAAAAAATTCACCC. Its translation: CSASGGGKNSP. The complete CDR3 protein is CSASGGGKNSPLHF.

CDR3 sequence: CASSSSGSYEQYF. The covered CDR3 bases are TGCGCCAGCAGCTCGAGCGGGAGCTACGAG. This rearrangement joins TRBV5-1 to TRBJ2-7; 8 bases match TRBD2. The missing CDR3 end, 3 residues past where the read stops, is filled in from the germline J gene. Germline-derived CDR1 and CDR2 are SGHRS and YFSETQ. CDR3 size: 13 residues. V lost 3 bases to trimming and J lost 3 bases; unmatched junction nucleotides: 2.